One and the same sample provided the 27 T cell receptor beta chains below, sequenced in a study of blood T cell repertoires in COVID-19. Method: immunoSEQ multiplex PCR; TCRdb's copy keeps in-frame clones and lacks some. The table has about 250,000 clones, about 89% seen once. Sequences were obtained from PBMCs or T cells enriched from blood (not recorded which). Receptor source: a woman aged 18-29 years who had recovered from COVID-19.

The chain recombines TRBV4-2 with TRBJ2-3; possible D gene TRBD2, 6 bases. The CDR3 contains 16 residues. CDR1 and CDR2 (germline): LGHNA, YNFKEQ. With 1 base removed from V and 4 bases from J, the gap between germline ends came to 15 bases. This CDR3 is CASSQGGGVGADTQYF. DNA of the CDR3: TGTGCCAGCAGCCAAGGTGGCGGGGTGGGCGCAGATACGCAGTATTTT.

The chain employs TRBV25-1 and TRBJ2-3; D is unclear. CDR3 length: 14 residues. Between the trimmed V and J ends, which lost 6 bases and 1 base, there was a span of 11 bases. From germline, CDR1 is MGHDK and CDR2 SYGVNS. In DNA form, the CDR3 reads TGTGCCAGCAGCGCCGATACTGGCACAGATACGCAGTATTTT. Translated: CASSADTGTDTQYF.

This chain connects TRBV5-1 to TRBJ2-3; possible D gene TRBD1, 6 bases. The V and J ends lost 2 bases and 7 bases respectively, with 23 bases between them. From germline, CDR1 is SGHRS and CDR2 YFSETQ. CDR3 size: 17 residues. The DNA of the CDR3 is TGCGCCAGCAGCTTATCAGGACAGAGTATTCGGGGCAATACGCAGTATTTT. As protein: CASSLSGQSIRGNTQYF.

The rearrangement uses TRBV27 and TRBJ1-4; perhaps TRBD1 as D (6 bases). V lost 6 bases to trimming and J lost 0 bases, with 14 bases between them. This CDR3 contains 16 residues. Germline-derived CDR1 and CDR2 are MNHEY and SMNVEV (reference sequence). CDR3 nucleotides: TGTGCCAGCAGGATGGGGACATCTGCAACTAATGAAAAACTGTTTTTT. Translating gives CASRMGTSATNEKLFF.

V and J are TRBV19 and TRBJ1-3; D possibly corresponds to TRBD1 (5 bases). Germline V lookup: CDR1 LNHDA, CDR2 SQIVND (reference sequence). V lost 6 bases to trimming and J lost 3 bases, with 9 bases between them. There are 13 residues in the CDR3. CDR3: CASRQASGNTIYF. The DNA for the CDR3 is TGTGCCAGTAGACAGGCTAGTGGAAACACCATATATTTT.

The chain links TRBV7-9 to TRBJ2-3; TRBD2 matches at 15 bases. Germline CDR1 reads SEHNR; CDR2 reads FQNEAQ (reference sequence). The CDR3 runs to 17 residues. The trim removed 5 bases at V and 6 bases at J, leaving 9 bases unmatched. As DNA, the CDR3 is TGTGCCAGCAGCCGTGGACTAGCGGGAGGGCCGTGGGATACGCAGTATTTT. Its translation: CASSRGLAGGPWDTQYF.

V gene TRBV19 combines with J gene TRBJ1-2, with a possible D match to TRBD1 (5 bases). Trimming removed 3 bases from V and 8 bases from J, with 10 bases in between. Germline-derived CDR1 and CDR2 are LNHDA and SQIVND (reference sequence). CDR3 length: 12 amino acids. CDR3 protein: CASSITGTGYTF. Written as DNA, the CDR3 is TGTGCCAGTAGTATCACAGGAACCGGCTACACCTTC.

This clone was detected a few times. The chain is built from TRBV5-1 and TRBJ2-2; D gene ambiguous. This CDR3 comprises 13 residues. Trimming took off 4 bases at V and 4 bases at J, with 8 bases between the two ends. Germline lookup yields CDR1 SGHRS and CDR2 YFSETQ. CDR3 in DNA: TGCGCCAGCAGCCCCTCTTCCACCGGGGAGCTGTTTTTT. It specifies CASSPSSTGELFF.

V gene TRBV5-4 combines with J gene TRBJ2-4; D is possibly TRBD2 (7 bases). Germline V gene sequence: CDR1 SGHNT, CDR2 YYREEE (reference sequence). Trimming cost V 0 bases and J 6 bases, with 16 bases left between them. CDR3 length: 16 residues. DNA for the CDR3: TGTGCCAGCAGCTTGGGGGGGGGACAAGACCTAAACATTCAGTACTTC. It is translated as CASSLGGGQDLNIQYF. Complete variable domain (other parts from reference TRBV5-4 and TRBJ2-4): ETGVTQSPTHLIKTRGQQVTLRCSSQSGHNTVSWYQQALGQGPQFIFQYYREEENGRGNFPPRFSGLQFPNYSSELNVNALELDDSALYLCASSLGGGQDLNIQYFGAGTRLSVL.

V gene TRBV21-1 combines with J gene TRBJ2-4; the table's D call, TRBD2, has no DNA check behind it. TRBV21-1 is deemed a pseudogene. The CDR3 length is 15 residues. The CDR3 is CASSTPTGRCNIQYF. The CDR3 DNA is TGTGCCAGCAGTACACCGACGGGAAGGTGTAACATTCAGTACTTC.

CDR3 bases: TGTGCCAGCAGTCGACAGGGGTTGGGGACCGGGGAGCTGTTTTTT. Protein: CASSRQGLGTGELFF. The chain joins TRBV28 to TRBJ2-2, with 8 positions matching TRBD1. V lost 5 bases, J lost 5 bases, and 7 bases stayed unmatched. This CDR3 is built from 15 residues. CDR1 is MDHEN, CDR2 SYDVKM, per germline. Full variable domain (rest looked up from reference TRBV28 and TRBJ2-2): DVKVTQSSRYLVKRTGEKVFLECVQDMDHENMFWYRQDPGLGLRLIYFSYDVKMKEKGDIPEGYSVSREKKERFSLILESASTNQTSMYLCASSRQGLGTGELFFGEGSRLTVL.

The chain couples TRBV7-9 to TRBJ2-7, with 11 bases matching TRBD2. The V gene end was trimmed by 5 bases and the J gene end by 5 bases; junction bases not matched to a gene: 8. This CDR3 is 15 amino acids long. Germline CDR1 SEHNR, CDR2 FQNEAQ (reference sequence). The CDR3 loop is CASSRWVAGGNEQYF. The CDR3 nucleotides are TGTGCCAGCAGCCGGTGGGTAGCGGGAGGGAACGAGCAGTACTTC.

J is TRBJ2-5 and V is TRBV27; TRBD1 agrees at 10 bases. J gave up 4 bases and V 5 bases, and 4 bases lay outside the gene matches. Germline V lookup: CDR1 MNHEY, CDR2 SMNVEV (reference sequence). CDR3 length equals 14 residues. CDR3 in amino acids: CASSRGQGTETQYF. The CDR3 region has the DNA TGTGCCAGCAGTCGGGGACAGGGGACAGAGACCCAGTACTTC.

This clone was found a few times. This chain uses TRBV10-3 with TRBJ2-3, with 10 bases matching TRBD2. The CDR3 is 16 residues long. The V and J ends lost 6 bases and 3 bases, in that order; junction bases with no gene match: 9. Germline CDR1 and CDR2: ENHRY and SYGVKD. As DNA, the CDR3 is TGTGCCATCAGCTCGAGCAGCGGGAGGGGGACAGATACGCAGTATTTT. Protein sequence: CAISSSSGRGTDTQYF.

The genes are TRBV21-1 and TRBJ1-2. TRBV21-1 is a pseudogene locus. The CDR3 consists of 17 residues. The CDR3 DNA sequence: TGTGCCAGCAGTGTACCCAAGAGGATCAAGAGAAACTATGGCTACACCTTC. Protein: CASSVPKRIKRNYGYTF.

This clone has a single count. CDR3 loop: CASSRGTGSTEAFF. In nucleotides, the CDR3 is TGTGCCAGCAGTCGCGGGACCGGGAGCACTGAAGCTTTCTTT. This sequence joins TRBV3-1 (or the pseudogene TRBV3-2) and TRBJ1-1; D is possibly TRBD1 (5 bases). The CDR3 has 14 amino acids. The V end was cut by 6 bases, the J end by 4 bases, with 15 bases between. The germline V gene encodes CDR1 LGHDT and CDR2 YNNKEL (reference sequence).

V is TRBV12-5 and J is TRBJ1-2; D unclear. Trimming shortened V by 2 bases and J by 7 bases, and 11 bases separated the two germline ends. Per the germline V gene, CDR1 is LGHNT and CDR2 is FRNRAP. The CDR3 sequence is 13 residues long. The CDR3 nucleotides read TGTGCTAGTGGTTTGCCCCTAGGTCGTGGCTACACCTTC. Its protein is CASGLPLGRGYTF.

CDR3 nucleotide sequence: TGTGCCAGCAGCCGCGGGACAGGCTACGAGCAGTACTTC. Translation: CASSRGTGYEQYF. This sequence joins TRBV11-3 and TRBJ2-7; TRBD1 matches 8 bases. The germline V gene encodes CDR1 SGHNT and CDR2 YENEEA. This CDR3 has 13 amino acids. With 5 bases clipped from V and 3 bases from J, the junction kept 3 bases outside the gene matches. Complete variable domain (other parts from reference TRBV11-3 and TRBJ2-7): EAGVVQSPRYKIIEKKQPVAFWCNPISGHNTLYWYLQNLGQGPELLIRYENEEAVDDSQLPKDRFSAERLKGVDSTLKIQPAELGDSAVYLCASSRGTGYEQYFGPGTRLTVT.

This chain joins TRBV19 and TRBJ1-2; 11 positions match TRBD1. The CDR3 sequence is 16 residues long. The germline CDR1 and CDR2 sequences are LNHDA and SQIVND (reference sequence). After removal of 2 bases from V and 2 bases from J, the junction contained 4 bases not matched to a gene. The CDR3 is CASSITGTGGNYGYTF. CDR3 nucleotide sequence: TGTGCCAGTAGTATAACCGGGACAGGGGGGAACTATGGCTACACCTTC.

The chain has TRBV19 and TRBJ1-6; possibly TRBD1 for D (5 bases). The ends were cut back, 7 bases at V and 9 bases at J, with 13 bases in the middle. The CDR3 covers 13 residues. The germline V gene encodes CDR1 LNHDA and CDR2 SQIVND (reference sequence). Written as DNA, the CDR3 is TGTGCCAGTACCGGGACCGGGGGTTCACCCCTCCACTTT. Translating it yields CASTGTGGSPLHF. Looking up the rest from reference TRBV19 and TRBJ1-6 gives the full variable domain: DGGITQSPKYLFRKEGQNVTLSCEQNLNHDAMYWYRQDPGQGLRLIYYSQIVNDFQKGDIAEGYSVSREKKESFPLTVTSAQKNPTAFYLCASTGTGGSPLHFGNGTRLTVT.

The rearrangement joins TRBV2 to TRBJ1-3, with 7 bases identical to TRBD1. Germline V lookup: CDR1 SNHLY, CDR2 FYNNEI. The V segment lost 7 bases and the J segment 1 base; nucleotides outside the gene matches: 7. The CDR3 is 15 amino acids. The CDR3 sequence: CASMRQGLSGNTIYF. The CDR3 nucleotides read TGTGCCAGCATGCGACAGGGATTGTCTGGAAACACCATATATTTT.

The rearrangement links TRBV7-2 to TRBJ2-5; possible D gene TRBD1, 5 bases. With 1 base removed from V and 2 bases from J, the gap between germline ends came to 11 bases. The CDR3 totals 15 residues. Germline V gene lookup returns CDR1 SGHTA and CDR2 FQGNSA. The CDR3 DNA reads TGTGCCAGCAGCTTAGGAACAGGCCCGCAAGAGACCCAGTACTTC. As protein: CASSLGTGPQETQYF. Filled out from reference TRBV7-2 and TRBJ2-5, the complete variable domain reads GAGVSQSPSNKVTEKGKDVELRCDPISGHTALYWYRQSLGQGLEFLIYFQGNSAPDKSGLPSDRFSAERTGGSVSTLTIQRTQQEDSAVYLCASSLGTGPQETQYFGPGTRLLVL.

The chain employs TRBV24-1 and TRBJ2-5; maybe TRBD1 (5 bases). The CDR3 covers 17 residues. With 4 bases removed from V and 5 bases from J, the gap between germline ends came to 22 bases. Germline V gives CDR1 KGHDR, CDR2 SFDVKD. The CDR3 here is CATSDPRPVKSGETQYF. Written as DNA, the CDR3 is TGTGCCACCAGTGACCCCCGGCCTGTTAAATCAGGGGAGACCCAGTACTTC.

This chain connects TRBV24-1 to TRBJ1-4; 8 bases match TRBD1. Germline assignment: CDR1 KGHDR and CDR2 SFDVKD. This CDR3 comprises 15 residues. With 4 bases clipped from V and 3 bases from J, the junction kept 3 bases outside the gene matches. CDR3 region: CATSDPGQANEKLFF. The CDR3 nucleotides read TGTGCCACCAGTGACCCGGGACAGGCTAATGAAAAACTGTTTTTT.

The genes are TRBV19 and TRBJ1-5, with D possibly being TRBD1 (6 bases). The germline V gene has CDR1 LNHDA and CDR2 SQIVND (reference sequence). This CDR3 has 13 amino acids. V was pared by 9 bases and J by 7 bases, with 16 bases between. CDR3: CASEGGGGQPQHF. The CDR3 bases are TGTGCCAGCGAGGGTGGCGGGGGCCAGCCCCAGCATTTT.

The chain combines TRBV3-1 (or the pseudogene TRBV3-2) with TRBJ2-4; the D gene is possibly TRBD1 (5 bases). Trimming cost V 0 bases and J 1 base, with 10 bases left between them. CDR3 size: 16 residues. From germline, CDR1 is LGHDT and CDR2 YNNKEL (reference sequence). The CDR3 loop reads CASSQERTGAKNIQYF. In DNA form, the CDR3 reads TGTGCCAGCAGCCAAGAGCGTACAGGTGCCAAAAACATTCAGTACTTC.

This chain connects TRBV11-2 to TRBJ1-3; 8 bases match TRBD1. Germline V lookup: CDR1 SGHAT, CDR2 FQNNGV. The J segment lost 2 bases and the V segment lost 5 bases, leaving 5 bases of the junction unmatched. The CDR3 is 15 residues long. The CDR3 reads CASSVQGDPGNTIYF. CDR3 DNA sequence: TGTGCCAGCAGCGTACAGGGGGACCCTGGAAACACCATATATTTT.